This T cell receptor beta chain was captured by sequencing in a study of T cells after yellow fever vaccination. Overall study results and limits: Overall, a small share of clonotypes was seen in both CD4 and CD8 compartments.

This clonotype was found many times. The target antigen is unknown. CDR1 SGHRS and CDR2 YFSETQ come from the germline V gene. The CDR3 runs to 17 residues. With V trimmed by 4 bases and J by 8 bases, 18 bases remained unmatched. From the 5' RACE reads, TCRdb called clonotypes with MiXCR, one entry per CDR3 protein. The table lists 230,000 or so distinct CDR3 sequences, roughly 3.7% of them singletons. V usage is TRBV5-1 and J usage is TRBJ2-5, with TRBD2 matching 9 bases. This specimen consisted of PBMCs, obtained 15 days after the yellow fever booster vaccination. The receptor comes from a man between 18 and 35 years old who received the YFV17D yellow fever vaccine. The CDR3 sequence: CASSPYSTSGILGTQYF. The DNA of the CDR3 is TGCGCCAGCAGCCCATACTCGACTAGCGGCATCCTCGGAACCCAGTACTTC.